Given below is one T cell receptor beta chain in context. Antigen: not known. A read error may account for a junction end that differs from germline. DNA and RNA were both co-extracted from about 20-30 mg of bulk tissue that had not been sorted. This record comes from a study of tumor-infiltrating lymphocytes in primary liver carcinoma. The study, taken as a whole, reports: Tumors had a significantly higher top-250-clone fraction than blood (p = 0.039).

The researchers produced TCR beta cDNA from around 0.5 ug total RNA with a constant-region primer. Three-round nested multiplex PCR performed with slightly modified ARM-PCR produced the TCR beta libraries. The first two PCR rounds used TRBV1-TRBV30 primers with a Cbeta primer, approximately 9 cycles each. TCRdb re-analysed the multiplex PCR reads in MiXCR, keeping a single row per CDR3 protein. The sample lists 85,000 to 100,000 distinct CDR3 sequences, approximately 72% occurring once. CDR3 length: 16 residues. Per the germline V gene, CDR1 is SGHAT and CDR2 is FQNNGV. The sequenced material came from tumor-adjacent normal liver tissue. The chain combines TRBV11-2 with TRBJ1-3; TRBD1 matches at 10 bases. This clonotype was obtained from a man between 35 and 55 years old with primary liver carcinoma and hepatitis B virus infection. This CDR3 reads CASSGRTGGKGNTIHF. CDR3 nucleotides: TGTGCTAGCAGTGGGCGGACAGGGGGAAAAGGAAACACCATACATTTT.